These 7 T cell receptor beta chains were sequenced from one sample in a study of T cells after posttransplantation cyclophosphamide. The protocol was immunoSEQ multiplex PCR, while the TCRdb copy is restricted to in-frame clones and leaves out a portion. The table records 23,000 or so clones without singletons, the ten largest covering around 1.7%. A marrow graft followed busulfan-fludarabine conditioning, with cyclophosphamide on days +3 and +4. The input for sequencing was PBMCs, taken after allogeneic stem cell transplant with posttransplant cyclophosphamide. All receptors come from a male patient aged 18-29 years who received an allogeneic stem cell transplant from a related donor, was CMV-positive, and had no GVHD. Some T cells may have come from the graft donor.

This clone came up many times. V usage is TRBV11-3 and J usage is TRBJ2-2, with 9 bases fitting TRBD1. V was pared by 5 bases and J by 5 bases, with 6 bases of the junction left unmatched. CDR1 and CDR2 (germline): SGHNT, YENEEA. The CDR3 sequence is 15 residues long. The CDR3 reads CASSLRTGETGELFF. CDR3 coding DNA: TGTGCCAGCAGCCTCCGGACAGGGGAGACCGGGGAGCTGTTTTTT.

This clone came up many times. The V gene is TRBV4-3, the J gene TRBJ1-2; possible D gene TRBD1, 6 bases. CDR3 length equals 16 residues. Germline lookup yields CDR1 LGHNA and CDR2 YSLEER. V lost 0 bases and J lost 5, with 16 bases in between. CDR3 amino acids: CASSQDYRETWYGYTF. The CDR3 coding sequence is TGCGCCAGCAGCCAAGATTACAGGGAAACTTGGTATGGCTACACCTTC.

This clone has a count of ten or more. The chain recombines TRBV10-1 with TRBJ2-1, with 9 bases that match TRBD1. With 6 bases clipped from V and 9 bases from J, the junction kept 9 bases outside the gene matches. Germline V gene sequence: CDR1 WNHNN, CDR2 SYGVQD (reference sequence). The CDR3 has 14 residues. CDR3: CASSRDRVGLEQFF. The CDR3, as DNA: TGCGCCAGCAGCCGGGACAGGGTTGGCCTTGAGCAGTTCTTC.

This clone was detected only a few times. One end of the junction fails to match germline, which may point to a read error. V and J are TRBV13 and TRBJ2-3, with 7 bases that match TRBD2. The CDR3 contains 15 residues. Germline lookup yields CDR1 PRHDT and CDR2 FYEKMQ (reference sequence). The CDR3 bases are TGTGCCAGCAGCTTAGCCGGGAGGCGGGGAGATGCGCAGTATTTT. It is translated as CASSLAGRRGDAQYF.

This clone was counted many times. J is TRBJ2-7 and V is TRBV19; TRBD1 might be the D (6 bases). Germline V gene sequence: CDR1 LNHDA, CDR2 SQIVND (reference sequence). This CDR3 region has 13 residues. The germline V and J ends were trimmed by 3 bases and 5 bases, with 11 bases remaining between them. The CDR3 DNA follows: TGTGCCAGTAGTATGGGGGCGAGGGACGAGCAGTACTTC. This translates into CASSMGARDEQYF.

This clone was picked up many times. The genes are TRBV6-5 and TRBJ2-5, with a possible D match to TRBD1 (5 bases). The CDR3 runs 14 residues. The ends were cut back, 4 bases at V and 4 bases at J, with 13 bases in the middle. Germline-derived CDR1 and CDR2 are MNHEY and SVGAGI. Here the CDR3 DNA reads TGTGCCAGCAGTTTTAGTGGGGCTTCAGAGACCCAGTACTTC. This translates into CASSFSGASETQYF.

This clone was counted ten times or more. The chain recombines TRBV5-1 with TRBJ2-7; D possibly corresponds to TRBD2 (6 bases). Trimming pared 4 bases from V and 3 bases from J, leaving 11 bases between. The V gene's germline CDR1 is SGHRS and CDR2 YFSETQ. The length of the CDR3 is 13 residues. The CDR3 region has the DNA TGCGCCAGCAGCCGGACGGGGGACTACGAGCAGTACTTC. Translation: CASSRTGDYEQYF.